This T cell receptor (beta chain) was found in a study of shared clonotypes between healthy human individuals. Looking at the study overall: Researchers drew samples from a couple of women and a few men aged 18 to 49. Each donor contributed plates that comprised three CD4 naive, three CD4 memory, two CD8 naive and one CD8 memory. Findings and caveats of the study: An expected dependence of interdonor clonotype sharing on sequencing depth was noted.

Per the authors' pipeline: Filtering differed for immunoSEQ, which gave only junction sequences without quality scores. Using immunoSEQ multiplex PCR, the repertoire was profiled, and TCRdb retains in-frame clones only, with some absent. The V and J calls and clone size come from that table; D and trimming were worked out from the DNA. This table has about 2.1 million clones, about 94% appearing once. A word on this clone: The antigen remains undetermined.

Naive CD8 isolation took CD45RO-negative cells positively selected for CCR7 and excluded terminally differentiated effector memory CD45RA+ cells. The sample taken for sequencing was naive CD8+ T cells from PBMCs. The TCR sequence derives from a man aged 18-30 years in good health. Some clones in this sample may be carry-over from other donors' samples.

The CDR3 sequence is CASSLRLANSYNEQFF. In DNA form, the CDR3 reads TGCGCCAGCAGCTTGAGACTAGCCAACTCCTACAATGAGCAGTTCTTC. The gene calls are TRBV5-1 and TRBJ2-1; 7 bases agree with TRBD2. The length of the CDR3 is 16 residues. Trimming at V came to 1 base and at J to 0 bases, leaving 4 bases not matched to a gene. CDR1 is SGHRS and CDR2 is YFSETQ in the germline V gene.